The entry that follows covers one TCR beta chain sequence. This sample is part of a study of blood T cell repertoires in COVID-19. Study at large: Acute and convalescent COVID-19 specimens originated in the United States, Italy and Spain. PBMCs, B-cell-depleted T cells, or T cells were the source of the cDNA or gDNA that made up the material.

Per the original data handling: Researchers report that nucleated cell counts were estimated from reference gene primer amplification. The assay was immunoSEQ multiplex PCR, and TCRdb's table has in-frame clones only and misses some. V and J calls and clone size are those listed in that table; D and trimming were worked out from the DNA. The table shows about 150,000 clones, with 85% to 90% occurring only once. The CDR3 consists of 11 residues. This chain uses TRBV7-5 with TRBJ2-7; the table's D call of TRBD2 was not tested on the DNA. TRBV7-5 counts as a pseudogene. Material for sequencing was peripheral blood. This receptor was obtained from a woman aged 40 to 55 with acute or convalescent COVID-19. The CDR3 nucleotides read TGTGCCAGAAGCCCCGGGGGAAACCAGTACTTC. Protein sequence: CARSPGGNQYF.